This T cell receptor (beta chain) derives from a study of T cell repertoires in cytomegalovirus infection. Study details: Selected CMV epitopes included recently identified HLA-C-restricted ones as well as well-studied HLA-B-restricted ones. Public signatures in TCR beta pointed to CMV infection and matching HLA type.

The ends were cut back, 4 bases at V and 7 bases at J, with 21 bases in the middle. There are 15 residues in the CDR3. CDR1 SGHRS and CDR2 YFSETQ come from the germline V gene. Overall study findings and caveats: It was HLA-C-restricted CMV-specific TCR beta clonotypes that dominated the response ex vivo.

About this clonotype itself: Its antigen is as yet unknown.

TCRdb processed the reads anew with MiXCR; each CDR3 protein has one entry. This sample has roughly 730,000 distinct CDR3 sequences, with around 30% found just once. This rearrangement joins TRBV5-1 to TRBJ2-7; a possible D gene is TRBD2 (6 bases). This sample comprised cultured PBMCs, obtained from culture after CMV antigen stimulation. The clonotype originates from a human donor in good health (CMV status not recorded). Some clones in this sample may be carry-over from other donors' samples. The CDR3 region is CASSPGPKSAGEQYF. In DNA form, the CDR3 reads TGCGCCAGCAGCCCTGGGCCAAAGTCTGCGGGGGAGCAGTACTTC.